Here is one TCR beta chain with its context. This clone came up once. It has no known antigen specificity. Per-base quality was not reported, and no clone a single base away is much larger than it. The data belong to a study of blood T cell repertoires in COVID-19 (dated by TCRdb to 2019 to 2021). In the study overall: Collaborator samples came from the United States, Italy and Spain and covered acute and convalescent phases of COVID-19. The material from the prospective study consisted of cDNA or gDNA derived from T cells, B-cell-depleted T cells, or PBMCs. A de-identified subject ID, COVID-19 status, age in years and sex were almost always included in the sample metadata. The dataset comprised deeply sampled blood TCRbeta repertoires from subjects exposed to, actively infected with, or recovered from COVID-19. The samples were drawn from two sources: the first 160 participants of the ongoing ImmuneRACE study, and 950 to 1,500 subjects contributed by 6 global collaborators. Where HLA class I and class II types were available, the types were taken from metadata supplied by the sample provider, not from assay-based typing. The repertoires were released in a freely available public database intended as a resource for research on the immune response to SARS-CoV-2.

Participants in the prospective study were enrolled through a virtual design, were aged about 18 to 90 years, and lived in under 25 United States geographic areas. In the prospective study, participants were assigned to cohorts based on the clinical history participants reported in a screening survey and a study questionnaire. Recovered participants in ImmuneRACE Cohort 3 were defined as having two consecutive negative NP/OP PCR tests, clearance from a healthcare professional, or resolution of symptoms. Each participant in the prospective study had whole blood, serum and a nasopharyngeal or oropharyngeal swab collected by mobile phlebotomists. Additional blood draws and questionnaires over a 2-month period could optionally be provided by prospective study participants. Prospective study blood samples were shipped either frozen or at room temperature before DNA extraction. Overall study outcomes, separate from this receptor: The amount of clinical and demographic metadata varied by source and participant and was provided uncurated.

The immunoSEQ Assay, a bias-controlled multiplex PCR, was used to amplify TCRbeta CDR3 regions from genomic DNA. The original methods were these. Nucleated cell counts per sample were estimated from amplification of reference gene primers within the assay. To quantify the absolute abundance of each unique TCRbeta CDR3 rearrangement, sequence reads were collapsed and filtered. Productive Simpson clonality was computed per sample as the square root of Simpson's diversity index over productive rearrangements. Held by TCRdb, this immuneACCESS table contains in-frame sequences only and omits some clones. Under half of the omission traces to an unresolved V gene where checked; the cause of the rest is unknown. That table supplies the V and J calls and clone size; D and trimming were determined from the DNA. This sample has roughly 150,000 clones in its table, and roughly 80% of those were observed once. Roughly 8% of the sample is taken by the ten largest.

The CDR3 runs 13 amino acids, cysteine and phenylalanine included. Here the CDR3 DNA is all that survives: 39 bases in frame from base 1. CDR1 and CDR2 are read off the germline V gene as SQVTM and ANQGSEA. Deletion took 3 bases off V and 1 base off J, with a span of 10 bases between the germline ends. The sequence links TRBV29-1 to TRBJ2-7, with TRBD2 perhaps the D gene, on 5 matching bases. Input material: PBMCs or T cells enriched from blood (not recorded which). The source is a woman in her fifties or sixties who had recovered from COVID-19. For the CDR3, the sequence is CSVDGSGSYEQYF. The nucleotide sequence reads TGCAGCGTTGATGGCTCGGGGTCCTACGAGCAGTACTTC.